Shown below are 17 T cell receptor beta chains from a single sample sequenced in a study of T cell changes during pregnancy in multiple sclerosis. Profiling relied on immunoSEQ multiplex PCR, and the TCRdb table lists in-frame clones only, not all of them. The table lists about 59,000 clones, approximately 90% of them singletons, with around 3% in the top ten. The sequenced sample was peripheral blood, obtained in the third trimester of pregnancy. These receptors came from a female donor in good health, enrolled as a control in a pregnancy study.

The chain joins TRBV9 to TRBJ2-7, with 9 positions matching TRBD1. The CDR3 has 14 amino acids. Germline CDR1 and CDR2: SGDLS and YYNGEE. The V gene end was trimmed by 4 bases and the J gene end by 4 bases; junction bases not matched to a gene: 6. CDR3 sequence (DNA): TGTGCCAGCAGCATCGGACAGGGGTCATACGAGCAGTACTTC. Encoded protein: CASSIGQGSYEQYF. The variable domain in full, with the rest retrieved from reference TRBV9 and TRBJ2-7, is DSGVTQTPKHLITATGQRVTLRCSPRSGDLSVYWYQQSLDQGLQFLIQYYNGEERAKGNILERFSAQQFPDLHSELNLSSLELGDSALYFCASSIGQGSYEQYFGPGTRLTVT.

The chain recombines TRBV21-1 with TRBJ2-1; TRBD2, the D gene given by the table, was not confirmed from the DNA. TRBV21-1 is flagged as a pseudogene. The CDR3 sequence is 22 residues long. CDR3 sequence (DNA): TGTGCCAGCAGCAAAGTGGTATTGACTAGCGGGAGGGTCCAGGGGACCTACAATGAGCAGTTCTTC. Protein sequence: CASSKVVLTSGRVQGTYNEQFF.

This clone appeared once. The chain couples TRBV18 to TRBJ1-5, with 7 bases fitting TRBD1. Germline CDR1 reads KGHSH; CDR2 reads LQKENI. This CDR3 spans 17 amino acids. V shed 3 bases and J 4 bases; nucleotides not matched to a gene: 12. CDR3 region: CASSPSEGAGGNQPQHF. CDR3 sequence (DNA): TGTGCCAGCTCACCCTCCGAGGGGGCAGGGGGGAATCAGCCCCAGCATTTT.

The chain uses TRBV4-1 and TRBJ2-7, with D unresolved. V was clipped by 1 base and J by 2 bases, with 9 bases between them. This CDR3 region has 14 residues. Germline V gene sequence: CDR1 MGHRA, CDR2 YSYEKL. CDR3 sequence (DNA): TGCGCCAGCAGCCAAGTGATAGAGACCTACGAGCAGTACTTC. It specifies CASSQVIETYEQYF.

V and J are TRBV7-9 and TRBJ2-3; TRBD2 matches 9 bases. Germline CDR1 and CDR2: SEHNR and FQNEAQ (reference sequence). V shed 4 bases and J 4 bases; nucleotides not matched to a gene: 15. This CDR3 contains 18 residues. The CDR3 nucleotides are TGTGCCAGCAGCTCCCAGTCCCAGGCTAGCGGGATGGCAGATACGCAGTATTTT. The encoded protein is CASSSQSQASGMADTQYF. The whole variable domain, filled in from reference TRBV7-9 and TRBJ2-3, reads DTGVSQNPRHKITKRGQNVTFRCDPISEHNRLYWYRQTLGQGPEFLTYFQNEAQLEKSRLLSDRFSAERPKGSFSTLEIQRTEQGDSAMYLCASSSQSQASGMADTQYFGPGTRLTVL.

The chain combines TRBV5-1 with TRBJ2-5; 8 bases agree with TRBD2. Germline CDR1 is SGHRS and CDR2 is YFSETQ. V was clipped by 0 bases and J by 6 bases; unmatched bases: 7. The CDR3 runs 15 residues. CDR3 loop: CASSLVAGGQKTQYF. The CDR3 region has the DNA TGCGCCAGCAGCTTGGTGGCGGGGGGTCAAAAGACCCAGTACTTC.

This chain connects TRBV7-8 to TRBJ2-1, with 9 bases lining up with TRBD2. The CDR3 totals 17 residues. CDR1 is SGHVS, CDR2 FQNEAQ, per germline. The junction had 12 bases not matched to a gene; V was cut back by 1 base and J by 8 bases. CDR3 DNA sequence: TGTGCCAGCAGCTTAGGAGCGGGCGGGAGGGCCCACGATGAGCAGTTCTTC. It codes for CASSLGAGGRAHDEQFF.

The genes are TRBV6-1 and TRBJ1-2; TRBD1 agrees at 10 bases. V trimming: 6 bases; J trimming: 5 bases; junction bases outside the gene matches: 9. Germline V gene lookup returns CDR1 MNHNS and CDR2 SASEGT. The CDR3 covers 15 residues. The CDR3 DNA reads TGTGCCAGCAGGGGGGACAGGGGAGTGGGATATGGCTACACCTTC. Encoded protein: CASRGDRGVGYGYTF.

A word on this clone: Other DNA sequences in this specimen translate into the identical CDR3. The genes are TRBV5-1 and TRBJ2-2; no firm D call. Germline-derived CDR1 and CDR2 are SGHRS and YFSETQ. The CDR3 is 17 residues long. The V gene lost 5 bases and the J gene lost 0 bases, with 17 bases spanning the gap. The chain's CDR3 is CASRYIAGLANTGELFF. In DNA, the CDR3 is TGCGCCAGCAGGTATATTGCAGGCCTCGCGAACACCGGGGAGCTGTTTTTT.

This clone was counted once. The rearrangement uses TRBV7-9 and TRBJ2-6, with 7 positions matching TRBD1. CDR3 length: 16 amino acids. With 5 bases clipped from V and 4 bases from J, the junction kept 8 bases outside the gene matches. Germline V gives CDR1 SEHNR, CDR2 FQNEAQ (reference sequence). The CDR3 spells CASSLDRVRGANVLTF. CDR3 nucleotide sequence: TGTGCCAGCAGCCTCGACAGGGTGAGGGGGGCCAACGTCCTGACTTTC.

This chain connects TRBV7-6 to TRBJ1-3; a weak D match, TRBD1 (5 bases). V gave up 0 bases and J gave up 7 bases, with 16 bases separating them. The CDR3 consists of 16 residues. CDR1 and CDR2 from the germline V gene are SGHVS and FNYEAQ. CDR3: CASSLAQGYRPNTIYF. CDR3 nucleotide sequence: TGTGCCAGCAGCTTAGCGCAGGGTTACAGACCGAACACCATATATTTT.

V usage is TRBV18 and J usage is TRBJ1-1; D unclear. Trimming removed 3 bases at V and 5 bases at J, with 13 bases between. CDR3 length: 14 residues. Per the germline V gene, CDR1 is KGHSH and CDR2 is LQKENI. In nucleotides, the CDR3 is TGTGCCAGCTCACCGGGAGCCCCGGGGACTGAAGCTTTCTTT. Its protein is CASSPGAPGTEAFF.

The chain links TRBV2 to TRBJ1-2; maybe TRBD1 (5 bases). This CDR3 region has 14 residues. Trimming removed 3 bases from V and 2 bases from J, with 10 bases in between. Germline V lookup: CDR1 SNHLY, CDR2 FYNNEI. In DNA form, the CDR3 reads TGTGCCAGCAGTGAGGAGGGGTTAAACTATGGCTACACCTTC. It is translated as CASSEEGLNYGYTF.

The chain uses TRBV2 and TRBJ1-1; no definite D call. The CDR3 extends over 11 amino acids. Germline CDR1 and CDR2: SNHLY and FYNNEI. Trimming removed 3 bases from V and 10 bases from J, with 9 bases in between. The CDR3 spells CASSEEEGAFF. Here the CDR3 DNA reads TGTGCCAGCAGTGAGGAGGAAGGAGCTTTCTTT.

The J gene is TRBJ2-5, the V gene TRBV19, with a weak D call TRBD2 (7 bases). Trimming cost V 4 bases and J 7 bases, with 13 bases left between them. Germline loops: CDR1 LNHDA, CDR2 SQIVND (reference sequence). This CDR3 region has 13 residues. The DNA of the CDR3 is TGTGCCAGTAGTACAGGACTAGGGGGGACCCAGTACTTC. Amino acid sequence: CASSTGLGGTQYF.

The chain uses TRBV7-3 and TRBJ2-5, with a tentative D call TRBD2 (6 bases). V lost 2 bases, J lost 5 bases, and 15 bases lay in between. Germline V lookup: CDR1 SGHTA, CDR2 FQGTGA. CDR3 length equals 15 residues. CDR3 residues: CASSLRGARGETQYF. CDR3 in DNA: TGTGCCAGCAGCTTACGCGGGGCCAGAGGTGAGACCCAGTACTTC.

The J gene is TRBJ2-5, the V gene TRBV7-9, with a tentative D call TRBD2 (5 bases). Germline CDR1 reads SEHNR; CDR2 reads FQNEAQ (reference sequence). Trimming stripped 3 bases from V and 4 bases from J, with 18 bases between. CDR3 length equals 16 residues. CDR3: CASSLNRGKVRETQYF. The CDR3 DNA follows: TGTGCCAGCAGCTTGAATCGAGGGAAAGTTAGAGAGACCCAGTACTTC.